This T cell receptor beta chain comes out of a study of shared clonotypes between healthy human individuals. Genomic DNA of every subset was divided equally among multiple immunoSEQ plates. Amplification in unsorted PBMC replicate PCRs started from approximately 300 ng DNA, which equals 25,000 to 35,000 T cell genomes. TCRdb keeps only in-frame clones here, not all; method: immunoSEQ multiplex PCR. This sample has about 520,000 clones, with around 85% found just once. Genomic DNA of unsorted samples came from tens of millions of PBMCs. CDR3 length: 11 residues. From germline, CDR1 is GTSNPN and CDR2 SVGIG (reference sequence). With 4 bases removed from V and 5 bases from J, the gap between germline ends came to 9 bases.

The source material was PBMCs. This sequence joins TRBV30 and TRBJ2-7; D ambiguous. The receptor comes from a woman aged 40 to 49 in good health. Some clones in this sample may be carry-over from other donors' samples. CDR3 sequence: CAWKVQHEQYF. Written as DNA, the CDR3 is TGTGCCTGGAAGGTTCAGCACGAGCAGTACTTC.